The 25 T cell receptor beta chains given below trace back to one sample, sequenced in a study of sequential checkpoint blockade in melanoma. The treatment was: randomized to nivolumab then ipilimumab (arm A) or the reverse (arm B). Clones were sequenced by immunoSEQ multiplex PCR, and TCRdb holds only the in-frame ones, with some missing. The data show 20,000 or so clones, over 60% seen once. Sample: CD8+ T cells sorted from blood (inferred from file names), taken from a patient given nivolumab and ipilimumab in sequence. The receptors stem from a human donor with melanoma.

J is TRBJ2-2 and V is TRBV4-2, with D perhaps matching TRBD1 (6 bases). Trimming took 0 bases from V and 4 from J, leaving 9 bases between them. The CDR3 length is 15 residues. Germline V gene data show CDR1 as LGHNA and CDR2 as YNFKEQ. CDR3 residues: CASSQEGAVTGELFF. The CDR3 bases are TGTGCCAGCAGCCAAGAGGGGGCGGTCACCGGGGAGCTGTTTTTT.

In the case of this clone: Mismatch with germline at one junction end may stem from a read error. The J gene is TRBJ2-7, the V gene TRBV4-1, with D tentatively TRBD2 (7 bases). CDR1 MGHRA and CDR2 YSYEKL come from the germline V gene. The CDR3 spans 15 residues. Here the CDR3 reads CASSGAGAFYYEQYF. CDR3 sequence (DNA): TGTGCCAGCAGTGGTGCGGGGGCCTTCTACTACGAGCAGTACTTC.

The chain uses TRBV5-1 and TRBJ2-7, with TRBD1 identical over 8 bases. The V gene end was trimmed by 3 bases and the J gene end by 2 bases; junction bases not matched to a gene: 7. In germline, CDR1 is SGHRS, CDR2 YFSETQ. This CDR3 is built from 15 residues. The CDR3 loop is CASSSFGQGTYEQYF. The CDR3 DNA follows: TGCGCCAGCAGCTCATTCGGACAGGGTACCTACGAGCAGTACTTC.

The chain recombines TRBV27 with TRBJ1-1; 9 bases fit TRBD1. This CDR3 spans 17 amino acids. The V segment lost 5 bases and the J segment 4 bases; nucleotides outside the gene matches: 14. From germline, CDR1 is MNHEY and CDR2 SMNVEV (reference sequence). The CDR3 coding sequence is TGTGCCAGCAGTCCCCTCCTACAGGGGGCTGAGGGCACTGAAGCTTTCTTT. Protein sequence: CASSPLLQGAEGTEAFF.

CDR3: CASSTRPGAYGYTF. CDR3 DNA: TGTGCCAGCAGTACGCGCCCAGGGGCCTATGGCTACACCTTC. This sequence joins TRBV27 and TRBJ1-2; perhaps TRBD1 as D (6 bases). From germline, CDR1 is MNHEY and CDR2 SMNVEV (reference sequence). CDR3 length: 14 residues. V lost 5 bases and J 4 bases, leaving 14 bases between the germline ends.

The gene calls are TRBV28 and TRBJ2-2, with TRBD2 identical over 11 bases. The CDR3 is made up of 17 amino acids. Trimming removed 4 bases from V and 3 bases from J; junction bases left unmatched: 7. CDR1 MDHEN and CDR2 SYDVKM come from the germline V gene. The CDR3 sequence: CASSSPTSGVYTGELFF. In nucleotides, the CDR3 is TGTGCCAGCAGTTCCCCGACTAGCGGGGTTTACACCGGGGAGCTGTTTTTT.

The chain employs TRBV30 and TRBJ2-7; 7 nucleotides align to TRBD1. This CDR3 region has 13 residues. Germline V gives CDR1 GTSNPN, CDR2 SVGIG (reference sequence). V dropped 1 base and J dropped 3; count of bases not matched to a gene: 3. The chain's CDR3 is CAWSGTGIYEQYF. CDR3 nucleotide sequence: TGTGCCTGGAGTGGGACAGGAATCTACGAGCAGTACTTC. The full variable domain, rest sourced from reference TRBV30 and TRBJ2-7, is SQTIHQWPATLVQPVGSPLSLECTVEGTSNPNLYWYRQAAGRGLQLLFYSVGIGQISSEVPQNLSASRPQDRQFILSSKKLLLSDSGFYLCAWSGTGIYEQYFGPGTRLTVT.

The CDR3 loop reads CASSPTGAINQPQHF. As DNA, the CDR3 is TGTGCCAGCAGTCCGACAGGGGCGATAAATCAGCCCCAGCATTTT. V is TRBV27 and J is TRBJ1-5; 8 nucleotides line up with TRBD1. Germline V gene lookup returns CDR1 MNHEY and CDR2 SMNVEV (reference sequence). The CDR3 extends over 15 amino acids. J gave up 4 bases and V 5 bases, and 7 bases lay outside the gene matches.

The CDR3 bases are TGTGCCAGCAGAAGGTTGGACAGGGTGGGTAGTTTAGAGTACGAGCAGTACTTC. As protein: CASRRLDRVGSLEYEQYF. The chain recombines TRBV6-4 with TRBJ2-7, with 8 nucleotides matching TRBD1. The germline V gene encodes CDR1 MRHNA and CDR2 SNTAGT. With 6 bases clipped from V and 4 bases from J, the junction kept 20 bases outside the gene matches. This CDR3 comprises 18 residues.

The chain couples TRBV28 to TRBJ2-2, with 7 nucleotides matching TRBD1. V shed 8 bases, J shed 1 base, and the junction held 7 bases outside the gene matches. The CDR3 sequence is 15 residues long. Germline CDR1 and CDR2: MDHEN and SYDVKM. CDR3 in amino acids: CASGQGDLNTGELFF. CDR3 coding DNA: TGTGCCAGCGGGCAGGGGGACCTGAACACCGGGGAGCTGTTTTTT. Filled out from reference TRBV28 and TRBJ2-2, the complete variable domain reads DVKVTQSSRYLVKRTGEKVFLECVQDMDHENMFWYRQDPGLGLRLIYFSYDVKMKEKGDIPEGYSVSREKKERFSLILESASTNQTSMYLCASGQGDLNTGELFFGEGSRLTVL.

The chain uses TRBV6-5 and TRBJ2-3; TRBD2 aligns across 9 bases. Germline CDR1 reads MNHEY; CDR2 reads SVGAGI. The V and J ends lost 5 bases and 4 bases, in that order; junction bases with no gene match: 7. The CDR3 covers 15 residues. CDR3 sequence reads: CASSPSGRSADTQYF. In nucleotides, the CDR3 is TGTGCCAGCAGTCCGAGCGGGAGGTCGGCAGATACGCAGTATTTT.

This clone was found a few times. V gene TRBV5-8 combines with J gene TRBJ2-1; 7 bases fit TRBD1. V lost 2 bases and J lost 4; bases outside the gene matches: 21. Germline V CDR1 and CDR2: SGHTS, YDEGEE. The CDR3 is 20 residues long. CDR3 in amino acids: CASSFGNRGFLPGSYNEQFF. CDR3 DNA sequence: TGTGCCAGCAGCTTCGGCAACAGGGGTTTCCTTCCAGGATCATACAATGAGCAGTTCTTC.

A single count supports this clone. The chain employs TRBV5-1 and TRBJ2-7; 7 nucleotides agree with TRBD1. This CDR3 contains 14 residues. Germline V gives CDR1 SGHRS, CDR2 YFSETQ. V lost 6 bases and J lost 3; bases outside the gene matches: 9. For the CDR3, the DNA is TGCGCCAGCACCCAGGGGGATGGCAGCTACGAGCAGTACTTC. Protein sequence: CASTQGDGSYEQYF.

The rearrangement links TRBV6-5 to TRBJ2-7, with a tentative D call TRBD1 (6 bases). Deletions cut 0 bases from V and 3 bases from J, with 15 bases between. The CDR3 totals 16 residues. CDR1 and CDR2 (germline): MNHEY, SVGAGI. CDR3: CASSYSVRGYLYEQYF. The CDR3 DNA is TGTGCCAGCAGTTACTCTGTCAGGGGATACCTCTACGAGCAGTACTTC.

This chain joins TRBV10-1 and TRBJ2-3; D is possibly TRBD1 (5 bases). The ends were cut back, 5 bases at V and 6 bases at J, with 15 bases in the middle. The CDR3 runs 14 residues. The germline V gene has CDR1 WNHNN and CDR2 SYGVQD (reference sequence). CDR3 in DNA: TGCGCCAGCAGTCCCAGGGATCCCGTGGATACGCAGTATTTT. The encoded protein is CASSPRDPVDTQYF.

The chain combines TRBV2 with TRBJ1-1; D remains unclear. The germline CDR1 and CDR2 sequences are SNHLY and FYNNEI. Trimming took off 7 bases at V and 1 base at J, with 7 bases between the two ends. The length of the CDR3 is 12 residues. The CDR3 is CASKFRNTEAFF. The CDR3 DNA is TGTGCCAGCAAGTTCAGGAACACTGAAGCTTTCTTT.

The V and J genes are TRBV2 and TRBJ2-3; 8 nucleotides match TRBD2. The CDR3 contains 15 residues. The V gene end was trimmed by 7 bases and the J gene end by 4 bases; junction bases not matched to a gene: 10. The germline V gene encodes CDR1 SNHLY and CDR2 FYNNEI. The chain's CDR3 is CASIPSGGAADTQYF. CDR3 nucleotide sequence: TGTGCCAGCATTCCCTCCGGGGGGGCGGCAGATACGCAGTATTTT.

This clone turned up a few times. DNA for the CDR3: TGTGCCAGCAGCCGTGGGACTAGCCGATACAATGAGCAGTTCTTC. Its translation: CASSRGTSRYNEQFF. The chain couples TRBV7-3 to TRBJ2-1, with 9 bases matching TRBD2. Germline V gives CDR1 SGHTA, CDR2 FQGTGA. The CDR3 runs to 15 residues. The V segment lost 5 bases and the J segment 4 bases; nucleotides outside the gene matches: 6.

This clone appeared a single time. The rearrangement links TRBV27 to TRBJ2-7; TRBD1 matches 7 bases. The V gene's germline CDR1 is MNHEY and CDR2 SMNVEV (reference sequence). The CDR3 sequence is 14 residues long. With 5 bases clipped from V and 3 bases from J, the junction kept 7 bases outside the gene matches. The DNA of the CDR3 is TGTGCCAGCAGTCATGCAGGGGGTGACTACGAGCAGTACTTC. It yields the protein CASSHAGGDYEQYF.

This clone is deemed medium-sized. The chain combines TRBV6-4 with TRBJ2-7, with 9 bases aligning to TRBD1. The CDR3 consists of 15 residues. Germline lookup yields CDR1 MRHNA and CDR2 SNTAGT. V was pared by 3 bases and J by 1 base, with 4 bases of the junction left unmatched. CDR3 bases: TGTGCCAGCAGTGAGTGGGGGACAGGGTCCTACGAGCAGTACTTC. Its protein product is CASSEWGTGSYEQYF.

This sequence joins TRBV7-9 and TRBJ1-1; D possibly corresponds to TRBD1 (5 bases). Trimming took 1 base from V and 5 from J, leaving 11 bases between them. The germline V gene encodes CDR1 SEHNR and CDR2 FQNEAQ (reference sequence). The length of the CDR3 is 14 residues. Written as DNA, the CDR3 is TGTGCCAGCAGCTTAGGGCAGGGATGGACTGAAGCTTTCTTT. Protein product: CASSLGQGWTEAFF.

For this clone: A far larger clone is only one base removed, so a read error is likely. This chain links TRBV7-7 with TRBJ2-7; 12 positions match TRBD1. The germline gives CDR1 SSHAT, CDR2 FNYEAQ (reference sequence). This CDR3 has 15 amino acids. The DNA of the CDR3 is TGTGCTAGCAGCTTCGGGACAGGGGGCACCTACGAGCAGTACTTC. This encodes CASSFGTGGTYEQYF.

The rearrangement links TRBV27 to TRBJ2-7; no clear D gene. The CDR3 has 11 amino acids. Germline assignment: CDR1 MNHEY and CDR2 SMNVEV (reference sequence). V was trimmed by 3 bases and J by 4 bases, leaving 4 bases between them. Here the CDR3 reads CASSFGYEQYF. CDR3 sequence (DNA): TGTGCCAGCAGTTTCGGGTACGAGCAGTACTTC.

This clone was detected a few times. This chain connects TRBV7-8 to TRBJ1-6, with 8 bases that match TRBD1. The V and J ends lost 5 bases and 2 bases, in that order; junction bases with no gene match: 11. The CDR3 is 18 amino acids. Germline CDR1 reads SGHVS; CDR2 reads FQNEAQ. CDR3 in amino acids: CASSTRIPGGPYNSPLHF. The CDR3 nucleotides are TGTGCCAGCAGCACCCGAATCCCAGGGGGCCCCTATAATTCACCCCTCCACTTT.

V gene TRBV14 combines with J gene TRBJ2-2, with 8 positions matching TRBD1. The CDR3 has 13 amino acids. Germline V gene data show CDR1 as SGHDN and CDR2 as FVKESK. Unmatched junction bases numbered 3, after V lost 8 bases and J lost 4 bases. The DNA of the CDR3 is TGTGCCAGCTGGGACAGGAGCACCGGGGAGCTGTTTTTT. Residues: CASWDRSTGELFF.